The 6 T cell receptor beta chains presented below share a single source sample, sequenced in a study of siplizumab effects on memory and regulatory T cells. Method: immunoSEQ multiplex PCR; TCRdb's copy keeps in-frame clones and lacks some. The table includes about 91,000 clones, approximately 96% detected once. Sequenced input: naive CD4+ T cells sorted from blood. These TCRs come from a human donor in good health.

The CDR3 region is CASSSPSGGTYEQYF. The CDR3 coding sequence is TGTGCCAGCAGCTCTCCTTCGGGCGGTACCTACGAGCAGTACTTC. This chain joins TRBV5-4 and TRBJ2-7; no definite D call. The CDR3 has 15 residues. Trimming shortened V by 3 bases and J by 2 bases, and 15 bases separated the two germline ends. CDR1 and CDR2 from the germline V gene are SGHNT and YYREEE (reference sequence).

This chain uses TRBV11-2 with TRBJ1-1; the D is unclear. The CDR3 runs to 16 residues. V lost 1 base and J lost 4, with 16 bases in between. Per germline, CDR1 SGHAT and CDR2 FQNNGV. The CDR3 DNA reads as TGTGCCAGCAGCTTAGGTAGTTGGGAGTCGAGCACTGAAGCTTTCTTT. Its translation is CASSLGSWESSTEAFF.

The V and J genes are TRBV11-2 and TRBJ2-1; 13 nucleotides agree with TRBD2. Trimming took 4 bases from V and 9 from J; bases not matched to a gene: 6. Germline lookup yields CDR1 SGHAT and CDR2 FQNNGV. The CDR3 has 15 amino acids. CDR3 DNA sequence: TGTGCCAGCAGCTCCACTAGCGGGGGGGTCGGTGAGCAGTTCTTC. Residues: CASSSTSGGVGEQFF.

The V call is TRBV27, the J call TRBJ2-7; 9 nucleotides align to TRBD2. Trimming cost V 2 bases and J 0 bases; bases outside gene matches: 11. Per the germline V gene, CDR1 is MNHEY and CDR2 is SMNVEV (reference sequence). This CDR3 is built from 18 residues. CDR3 nucleotides: TGTGCCAGCAGTTTAATCCCCCCGCTTAGCGGGGGCTCCTACGAGCAGTACTTC. The encoded protein is CASSLIPPLSGGSYEQYF.

V is TRBV14 and J is TRBJ1-2; TRBD1 might be the D (6 bases). Per the germline V gene, CDR1 is SGHDN and CDR2 is FVKESK. The V end was cut by 1 base, the J end by 8 bases, with 11 bases between. The CDR3 contains 13 residues. CDR3 in amino acids: CASSQVDSAGYTF. The CDR3 DNA is TGTGCCAGCAGCCAAGTGGACAGTGCGGGCTACACCTTC.

V and J are TRBV19 and TRBJ1-2, with D possibly matching TRBD1 (6 bases). Germline loops: CDR1 LNHDA, CDR2 SQIVND (reference sequence). The CDR3 runs to 13 residues. Trimming pared 7 bases from V and 4 bases from J, leaving 13 bases between. The CDR3 DNA reads as TGTGCCAGTATAGGACAGTCTCGCTATGGCTACACCTTC. This gives the protein CASIGQSRYGYTF.